This T cell receptor (beta chain) was recorded in a study of shared clonotypes between healthy human individuals. The CDR3 runs to 15 residues. V shed 10 bases and J 2 bases; nucleotides not matched to a gene: 13. Germline assignment: CDR1 SEHNR and CDR2 FQNEAQ (reference sequence). Naivety among CD8 cells was defined by CD45RO negativity and positive CCR7 selection, thereby excluding terminally differentiated effector memory CD45RA+ cells. An even split of each subset's genomic DNA across several immunoSEQ plates was performed. Produced via immunoSEQ multiplex PCR; TCRdb's table is partial and in-frame only. The data contain about 2,200,000 clones, 85% to 95% of them singletons.

Material for sequencing was naive CD8+ T cells from PBMCs. This sequence originates from a man between 18 and 35 years old in good health. Some clones in this sample may be carry-over from other donors' samples. The V and J genes are TRBV7-9 and TRBJ2-5; TRBD2 aligns across 7 bases. CDR3: CATTPAGEAQETQYF. The CDR3 DNA sequence: TGTGCCACTACCCCGGCGGGAGAAGCTCAAGAGACCCAGTACTTC. The whole variable domain, filled in from reference TRBV7-9 and TRBJ2-5, reads DTGVSQNPRHKITKRGQNVTFRCDPISEHNRLYWYRQTLGQGPEFLTYFQNEAQLEKSRLLSDRFSAERPKGSFSTLEIQRTEQGDSAMYLCATTPAGEAQETQYFGPGTRLLVL.